This TCR beta chain was found in a study of response to subunit inactivated influenza vaccine. TCRdb reprocessed the RT-PCR reads with MiXCR, giving one entry per CDR3 protein. This table holds fewer than 250,000 distinct CDR3 sequences, around 14% found once. This clonotype appeared a few times. J gave up 8 bases and V 7 bases, and 8 bases lay outside the gene matches. Germline CDR1 is MNHNS and CDR2 is SASEGT. The CDR3 runs 14 residues. The receptor comes from a man aged 45-65 years who received an inactivated influenza vaccine. The rearrangement joins TRBV6-1 to TRBJ2-2; 9 nucleotides align to TRBD2. Specimen: CD8+ T cells sorted from PBMCs, collected 4 to 6 days after vaccination. This chain's CDR3 is CASTVAGVSGELFF. The CDR3 bases are TGTGCCAGCACCGTAGCGGGAGTCAGTGGGGAGCTGTTTTTT.